The rows below give T cell receptor beta chains drawn from one sample of a study of cytomegalovirus exposure and HLA in healthy donors. Libraries were prepared by immunoSEQ multiplex PCR; TCRdb keeps only in-frame clonotypes and omits some of them. The sample yields over 150,000 clones, roughly 74% seen once. Sequencing was carried out using PBMCs. These TCRs come from a man aged 18 to 29 in good health and CMV-seronegative. The CDR3 runs from the conserved cysteine through the conserved F or W. A D gene is named only where the DNA matches it firmly. Clone size is shown for a subset of rows, as once, few, many or a class of expanded clone.

CDR3aa,CDR3nt,d_gene,v_gene,abundance,j_gene
CASSLRESSYNEQFF,TGTGCCAGCAGCTTGCGAGAGAGCTCCTACAATGAGCAGTTCTTC,.,TRBV5-8,.,TRBJ2-1
CASGGEAFF,TGTGCTTCAGGGGGGGAAGCTTTCTTT,TRBD1,TRBV7-2,.,TRBJ1-1
CAITRTGSYEQYF,TGTGCCATCACTAGGACAGGGAGCTACGAGCAGTACTTC,TRBD1,TRBV10-3,.,TRBJ2-7
CASSRKGTGIPYEQYF,TGCGCCAGCAGCCGAAAGGGGACAGGGATTCCCTACGAGCAGTACTTC,TRBD1,TRBV4-3,.,TRBJ2-7
CASSQDAGGTGELFF,TGCGCCAGCAGCCAAGACGCAGGGGGAACCGGGGAGCTGTTTTTT,TRBD1,TRBV4-1,.,TRBJ2-2
CAWSDSGVGYNEQFF,TGTGCCTGGAGTGACTCAGGGGTAGGCTACAATGAGCAGTTCTTC,.,TRBV30,.,TRBJ2-1
CASSRDHLQGYEQYF,TGCGCCAGCAGCCGCGATCACCTTCAGGGCTACGAGCAGTACTTC,.,TRBV4-3,.,TRBJ2-7
CASSGRGGPGELFF,TGCGCCAGCAGCGGCCGGGGGGGCCCAGGGGAGCTGTTTTTT,TRBD2,TRBV10-1,.,TRBJ2-2
CASSPGQGETQYF,TGCGCCAGCAGCCCTGGGCAGGGGGAGACCCAGTACTTC,.,TRBV5-1,.,TRBJ2-5
CASSDGTGQKLFF,TGTGCCAGCAGCGACGGGACAGGGCAAAAACTGTTTTTT,TRBD1,TRBV11-2,.,TRBJ1-4
CASSGGTGANYGYTF,TGTGCCAGCAGCGGCGGGACAGGGGCTAACTATGGCTACACCTTC,TRBD1,TRBV9,once,TRBJ1-2